This T cell receptor (beta chain) originates from a study of OX40 agonist ivuxolimab in advanced cancers. The length of the CDR3 is 15 amino acids, counting both ends. Germline CDR1 and CDR2: SGHRS and YFSETQ. Study conclusions and caveats: At 0.1 to 3.0 mg/kg and by week 6, clonal expansion occurred in CD4+ and CD8+ blood T cells.

Profiling relied on immunoSEQ multiplex PCR, and the TCRdb table lists in-frame clones only, not all of them. This table holds around 19,000 clones, around three quarters found once. Worth noting for this clone: Its target is not known. No conserved phenylalanine or tryptophan ends this CDR3, so it is likely a read error. The limits of the CDR3 on the DNA are not certain, so only TCRdb's listed CDR3 is given.

The source material was CD4+ or CD8+ T cells sorted from blood, sampled in a trial of the OX40 agonist ivuxolimab. This chain joins TRBV5-1 and TRBJ2-7; the D call of TRBD1 is as the table states it, not checked on the DNA. The TCR comes from an adult with an advanced solid tumor such as melanoma, head and neck, liver or kidney cancer. CDR3 protein: CASSLRPGQGPGGMY.